This TCR beta chain was sequenced during a study of blood T cells in healthy people across ages. Turning to the study itself: Capturing about one barcoded beta molecule per two T cells was achieved by template switching.

Drawn from each donor were 9 to 10 milliliters of peripheral blood. With each sample, at least 5 micrograms of total RNA were extracted. Using a J-beta primer mix together with a sample-barcoded 5' primer, a second PCR was run for about 7 to 12 cycles. TCRdb processed the 5' RACE reads anew with MiXCR; each CDR3 protein has one entry. Of about 760,000 distinct CDR3 sequences detected, roughly 56% appear once; the ten largest clones hold around 24%. CDR3 length: 13 amino acids. CDR1 and CDR2 (germline): MNHEY, SMNVEV (reference sequence). The V end lost 4 bases, the J end lost 4 bases, and 10 bases lay between the germline ends.

The source material was blood. The source of this sequence is a middle-aged man in good health. This sequence joins TRBV27 and TRBJ1-1; TRBD1 is a possible D gene (6 bases). In DNA form, the CDR3 reads TGTGCCAGCAGTTCACAGGGCATCACTGAAGCTTTCTTT. This translates into CASSSQGITEAFF.